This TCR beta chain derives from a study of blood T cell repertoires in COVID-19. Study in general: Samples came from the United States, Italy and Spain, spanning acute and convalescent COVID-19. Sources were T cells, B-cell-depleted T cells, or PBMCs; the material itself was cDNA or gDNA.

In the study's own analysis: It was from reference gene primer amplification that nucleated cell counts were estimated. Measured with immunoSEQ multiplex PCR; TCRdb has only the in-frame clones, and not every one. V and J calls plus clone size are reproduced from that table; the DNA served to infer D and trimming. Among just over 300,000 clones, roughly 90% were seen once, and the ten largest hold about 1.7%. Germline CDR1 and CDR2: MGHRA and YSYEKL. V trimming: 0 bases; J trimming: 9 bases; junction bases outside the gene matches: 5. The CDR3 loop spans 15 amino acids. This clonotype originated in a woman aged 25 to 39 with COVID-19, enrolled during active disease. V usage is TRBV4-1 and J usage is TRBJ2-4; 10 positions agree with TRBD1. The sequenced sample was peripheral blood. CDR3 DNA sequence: TGCGCCAGCAGCCAAGAGGGACAGGGGCTGGGCATTCAGTACTTC. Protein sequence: CASSQEGQGLGIQYF.